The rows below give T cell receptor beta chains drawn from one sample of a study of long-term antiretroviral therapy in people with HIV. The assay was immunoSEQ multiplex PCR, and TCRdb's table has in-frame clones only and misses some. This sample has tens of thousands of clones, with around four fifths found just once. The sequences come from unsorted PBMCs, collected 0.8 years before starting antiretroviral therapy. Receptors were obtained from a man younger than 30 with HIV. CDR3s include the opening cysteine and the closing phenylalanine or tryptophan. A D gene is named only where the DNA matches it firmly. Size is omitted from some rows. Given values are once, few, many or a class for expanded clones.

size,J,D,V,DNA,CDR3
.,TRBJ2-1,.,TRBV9,TGTGCCAGCAGCGTAGGCGGACTAACCAATGAGCAGTTCTTC,CASSVGGLTNEQFF
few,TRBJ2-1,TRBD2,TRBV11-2,TGTGCCAGCAGCTTAGTAGGCCAGCGGGGGGTTCATGAGCAGTTCTTC,CASSLVGQRGVHEQFF
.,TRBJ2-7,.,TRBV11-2,TGTGCCAGCAGCTTAGAGGCGGCGGGTGGGGCAGGCAAGTACGAGCAGTACTTC,CASSLEAAGGAGKYEQYF
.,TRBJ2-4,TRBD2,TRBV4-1,TGCGCCAGCAGCCAGCTATGGGGGGGAGTAGCCAAAAACATTCAGTACTTC,CASSQLWGGVAKNIQYF
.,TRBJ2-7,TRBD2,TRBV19,TGTGCCAGTTCCCTCGCCAGCGGGAGGGCCCGGGACGAGCAGTACTTC,CASSLASGRARDEQYF
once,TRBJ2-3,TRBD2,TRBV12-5,TGTGCTAGTGGTTTGGGGCTAGCGGGCACAGATACGCAGTATTTT,CASGLGLAGTDTQYF
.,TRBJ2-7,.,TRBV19,TGTGCCAGTAGTATAGTTCAGGGAACCGAGCAGTACTTC,CASSIVQGTEQYF
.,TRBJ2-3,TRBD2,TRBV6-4,TGTGCCAGCAGTGAAGTAGCGGGGGGCTCAGATACGCAGTATTTT,CASSEVAGGSDTQYF
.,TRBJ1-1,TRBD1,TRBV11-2,TGTGCCAGCAGCCCCCGTTCGGACAGGCCGTACACTGAAGCTTTCTTT,CASSPRSDRPYTEAFF
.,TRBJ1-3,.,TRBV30,TGTGCCTGGAGCCTTTGGATCTCTGGAAACACCATATATTTT,CAWSLWISGNTIYF
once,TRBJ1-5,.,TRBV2,TGTGCCAGCACCCCGGACAGTAGCAATCAGCCCCAGCATTTT,CASTPDSSNQPQHF
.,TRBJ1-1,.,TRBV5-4,TGTGCCAGCAGCCACGGGGGGGGGACTGAAGCTTTCTTT,CASSHGGGTEAFF
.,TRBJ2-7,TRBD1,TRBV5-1,TGCGCCAGCAGCTTCGACGGGACAGGGGGAGTTTACGAGCAGTACTTC,CASSFDGTGGVYEQYF